What follows are 2 T cell receptor beta chains derived from one specimen sequenced in a study of OX40 agonist ivuxolimab in advanced cancers. Using immunoSEQ multiplex PCR, the repertoire was profiled, and TCRdb retains in-frame clones only, with some absent. The sample includes 98,000 or so clones, roughly 80% of them seen just once. The sample in question was CD4+ or CD8+ T cells sorted from blood, obtained in a trial of the OX40 agonist ivuxolimab. These receptors were taken from an adult with an advanced solid tumor such as melanoma, head and neck, liver or kidney cancer.

The chain is built from TRBV10-1 and TRBJ2-3; 8 nucleotides match TRBD2. V gave up 0 bases and J gave up 1 base; unmatched junction bases: 3. The germline V gene has CDR1 WNHNN and CDR2 SYGVQD (reference sequence). This CDR3 contains 16 residues. CDR3 sequence: CASSESGLAGTDTQYF. Here the CDR3 DNA reads TGCGCCAGCAGTGAGTCTGGACTAGCTGGCACAGATACGCAGTATTTT.

This clone was detected only a few times. The V call is TRBV4-2, the J call TRBJ2-7, with TRBD2 identical over 9 bases. There are 16 residues in the CDR3. CDR1 is LGHNA, CDR2 YNFKEQ, per germline. The V and J ends lost 0 bases and 2 bases, in that order; junction bases with no gene match: 5. This CDR3 reads CASSQDTQRGAYEQYF. Written as DNA, the CDR3 is TGTGCCAGCAGCCAAGATACCCAGCGGGGGGCCTACGAGCAGTACTTC.